Listed here is a single TCR beta chain. This sample is drawn from a study of early T cells in non-severe SARS-CoV-2 infection. Study context: Investigators sequenced bulk RNA drawn from unsorted whole blood, and chains remained unpaired.

CDR3 length: 13 residues. Trimming cost V 5 bases and J 2 bases, with 10 bases left between them. Germline assignment: CDR1 SGHRS and CDR2 YFSETQ. In the library, individual cDNA molecules carried attached unique molecular identifiers. TCRdb independently ran MiXCR on the 5' RACE reads; one entry per CDR3 protein. This table holds some 33,000 distinct CDR3 sequences, under 7% found once. The chain combines TRBV5-1 with TRBJ1-1; D is perhaps TRBD1 (6 bases). The sequence was collected from an adult who was a healthcare worker with PCR-confirmed SARS-CoV-2 infection or an uninfected control (not recorded which). Sequencing was carried out using whole blood. In DNA form, the CDR3 reads TGCGCCAGCAGTAAGGACAGCAACACTGAAGCTTTCTTT. Its protein is CASSKDSNTEAFF.